The T cell receptor (beta chain) under discussion was sequenced for a study of sequential checkpoint blockade in melanoma. Study in general: Patients were randomized 1:1 to nivolumab-then-ipilimumab or ipilimumab-then-nivolumab first-line.

Treatment given: randomized to nivolumab then ipilimumab (arm A) or the reverse (arm B). Whole-study results and caveats: Pretreatment TIL clonality tracked with response in the nivolumab-first arm.

With 3 bases removed from V and 4 bases from J, the gap between germline ends came to 12 bases. CDR3 size: 15 residues. The germline V gene encodes CDR1 WNHNN and CDR2 SYGVQD (reference sequence). The table came from immunoSEQ multiplex PCR; TCRdb's copy has only in-frame clones and leaves some out. The profile shows around 9,000 clones, about 26% of them singletons. With respect to this clone: What it recognizes is unknown.

The sequence came from a human donor with melanoma. Specimen: tumor tissue (inferred from file names), collected from a patient given nivolumab and ipilimumab in sequence. The J gene is TRBJ2-2, the V gene TRBV10-1; tentative D call: TRBD1 (6 bases). CDR3 DNA sequence: TGCGCCAGCAGTGAAAAGGGGGTTGGCACCGGGGAGCTGTTTTTT. This translates into CASSEKGVGTGELFF.